This TCR beta chain derives from a study of cytomegalovirus exposure and HLA in healthy donors. Study as a whole: Of all 398 donors who were genotyped, 70% to 85% belonged to the Caucasian-associated ancestry cluster. Study-wide points: No immune exposure information besides CMV serostatus was available. TCR association rates varied by HLA locus in a later analysis, with DRB1 highest and HLA-C lowest.

This clone appeared a single time. What it binds is unknown. PCR amplification relied on 60 Vbeta primers (plus 13 Jbeta primers). Clones were read by immunoSEQ multiplex PCR, and TCRdb kept only the in-frame ones, dropping some. The table records over 150,000 clones, 68% of them present only once. This CDR3 has 15 amino acids. Trimming removed 4 bases at V and 7 bases at J, with 14 bases between. CDR1 is MGHDK and CDR2 is SYGVNS in the germline V gene. The sample was PBMCs. The gene calls are TRBV25-1 and TRBJ1-6; D is unresolved. The receptor comes from a man aged 50 or older in good health and CMV-seronegative. The CDR3 loop reads CASSGADRTNSPLHF. CDR3 bases: TGTGCCAGCAGTGGGGCAGATAGAACCAATTCACCCCTCCACTTT.